Shown below are 27 T cell receptor beta chains from a single sample sequenced in a study of Graves' ophthalmopathy and Graves' hyperthyroidism. From RNA, the CDR3 regions of TCR beta chains were amplified and sequenced. First-round RT-PCR employed HTBI primers, with a second-round multiplex PCR after it. TCRdb ran MiXCR on the multiplex PCR reads and lists one entry per CDR3 protein. The sample yields about 160,000 distinct CDR3 sequences, roughly 37% seen once. Specimen: peripheral blood. These receptor sequences come from a woman aged 40 to 50 with Graves' ophthalmopathy.

There are many counts of this clonotype. The chain is built from TRBV14 and TRBJ2-5; unclear D gene. This CDR3 region has 12 residues. Trimming cost V 4 bases and J 3 bases, with 6 bases left between them. CDR1 SGHDN and CDR2 FVKESK come from the germline V gene. This CDR3 is CASSLGKETQYF. CDR3 DNA sequence: TGTGCCAGCAGCCTGGGAAAAGAGACCCAGTACTTC.

This rearrangement joins TRBV28 to TRBJ2-7; 8 nucleotides align to TRBD1. The V gene's germline CDR1 is MDHEN and CDR2 SYDVKM. V lost 3 bases and J lost 2; bases outside the gene matches: 6. CDR3 length: 15 amino acids. The CDR3 loop reads CASSLAGQVTYEQYF. CDR3 nucleotides: TGTGCCAGCAGTTTGGCGGGACAGGTTACCTACGAGCAGTACTTC.

The V call is TRBV6-2 or TRBV6-3, the J call TRBJ2-5; 9 positions agree with TRBD2. The CDR3 covers 15 residues. Germline CDR1 reads MNHEY; CDR2 reads SVGEGT. V shed 2 bases and J 4 bases; nucleotides not matched to a gene: 5. The CDR3 reads CASSYGGRATETQYF. CDR3 in DNA: TGTGCCAGCAGTTACGGCGGGAGGGCCACAGAGACCCAGTACTTC.

This clonotype was counted at least ten times. This chain connects TRBV7-9 to TRBJ1-2, with D hard to call. Germline-derived CDR1 and CDR2 are SEHNR and FQNEAQ (reference sequence). The CDR3 spans 14 residues. With 2 bases removed from V and 8 bases from J, the gap between germline ends came to 15 bases. CDR3 in amino acids: CASSLLAGLYGYTF. The CDR3 coding sequence is TGTGCCAGCAGCTTACTGGCCGGGCTTTACGGCTACACCTTC.

This clonotype was detected ten times or more. CDR3 in amino acids: CASSYSSFRAGAHEQYF. CDR3 DNA sequence: TGTGCCAGCAGTTACTCTAGTTTTCGAGCGGGGGCACACGAGCAGTACTTC. The gene calls are TRBV6-5 and TRBJ2-7, with 8 bases lining up with TRBD2. This CDR3 contains 17 residues. Germline V CDR1 and CDR2: MNHEY, SVGAGI. Unmatched junction bases numbered 12, after V lost 0 bases and J lost 5 bases.

In this sample, this clonotype turned up many times. V usage is TRBV6-2 or TRBV6-3 and J usage is TRBJ1-3, with D unresolved. The CDR3 has 11 residues. Germline CDR1 reads MNHEY; CDR2 reads SVGEGT. The V and J ends lost 6 bases and 7 bases respectively, with 7 bases between them. The CDR3 region is CASSFLNTIYF. The DNA for the CDR3 is TGTGCCAGCAGCTTTCTGAACACCATATATTTT.

The sample holds many counts of this clonotype. The CDR3 bases are TGCGCCAGCAGCTTGGATATACCCGGGGAGCTGTTTTTT. It specifies CASSLDIPGELFF. The V gene is TRBV5-1, the J gene TRBJ2-2; D is unresolved. CDR3 length: 13 residues. The V and J ends lost 0 bases and 6 bases respectively, with 6 bases between them. Per germline, CDR1 SGHRS and CDR2 YFSETQ.

This clonotype has ten or more counts. V gene TRBV19 combines with J gene TRBJ1-1; D is uncertain. V lost 3 bases, J lost 7 bases, and 15 bases lay in between. Germline V gene data show CDR1 as LNHDA and CDR2 as SQIVND (reference sequence). The CDR3 length is 14 residues. Here the CDR3 DNA reads TGTGCCAGTAGTATGTGGCAGGAAGAGCGTGAAGCTTTCTTT. Protein: CASSMWQEEREAFF.

This clonotype was counted at least ten times. The rearrangement joins TRBV12-3 or TRBV12-4 to TRBJ2-7; D may be TRBD2 (7 bases). There are 15 residues in the CDR3. Trimming took 3 bases from V and 5 from J, leaving 17 bases between them. DNA for the CDR3: TGTGCCAGCAGTTTCAACATTGAGGGGGGGGACGAGCAGTACTTC. This sequence encodes CASSFNIEGGDEQYF.

The rearrangement joins TRBV6-2 or TRBV6-3 to TRBJ2-7; D ambiguous. The V end lost 5 bases, the J end lost 5 bases, and 16 bases lay between the germline ends. The CDR3 is 14 residues long. Germline CDR1 MNHEY, CDR2 SVGEGT. CDR3 in amino acids: CASSDFGPYHEQYF. The CDR3 DNA reads TGTGCCAGCAGTGATTTCGGACCGTACCACGAGCAGTACTTC.

This clonotype was observed a few times. This chain uses TRBV27 with TRBJ2-5; D not certain. CDR1 and CDR2 (germline): MNHEY, SMNVEV (reference sequence). Trimming left V 6 bases short and J 0 bases short, with 11 bases between. The CDR3 has 14 residues. The CDR3 DNA reads TGTGCCAGCAGCCTTAATAGGGACCAAGAGACCCAGTACTTC. Its translation is CASSLNRDQETQYF.

The chain recombines TRBV11-1 with TRBJ2-7, with D hard to call. The CDR3 is 14 residues long. Germline-derived CDR1 and CDR2 are SGHAT and FQDESV (reference sequence). Trimming removed 6 bases at V and 0 bases at J, with 12 bases between. The CDR3 protein is CASRHSGSSYEQYF. The CDR3 bases are TGTGCCAGCAGGCACTCGGGTAGCTCCTACGAGCAGTACTTC.

The rearrangement uses TRBV15 and TRBJ2-7; TRBD1 might be the D (7 bases). The CDR3 length is 15 residues. The V gene's germline CDR1 is LNHNV and CDR2 YYDKDF (reference sequence). Trimming removed 6 bases at V and 3 bases at J, with 18 bases between. The CDR3 coding sequence is TGTGCCACCAGGGCGGAGGGGCAGGGGGGCTACGAGCAGTACTTC. Amino acids: CATRAEGQGGYEQYF.

This clonotype showed up many times. This sequence joins TRBV19 and TRBJ1-2; 8 nucleotides match TRBD1. CDR3 length: 14 amino acids. V lost 5 bases, J lost 8 bases, and 10 bases stayed unmatched. Germline-derived CDR1 and CDR2 are LNHDA and SQIVND (reference sequence). Here the CDR3 reads CASSAGTGPMGYTF. The CDR3, as DNA: TGTGCCAGTAGTGCCGGGACAGGACCTATGGGCTACACCTTC.

The chain employs TRBV28 and TRBJ2-7; no reliable D call. The CDR3 totals 15 residues. The V end was cut by 4 bases, the J end by 3 bases, with 16 bases between. Germline assignment: CDR1 MDHEN and CDR2 SYDVKM. The CDR3 here is CASSSGSHTNYEQYF. Here the CDR3 DNA reads TGTGCCAGCAGTTCCGGGTCCCACACGAACTACGAGCAGTACTTC.

The CDR3 DNA follows: TGTGCCAGCAGCTCACTCAACAGGGTTAACGAGCAGTACTTC. It specifies CASSSLNRVNEQYF. This chain links TRBV11-2 with TRBJ2-7; the D gene is possibly TRBD1 (6 bases). Trimming removed 4 bases from V and 5 bases from J, with 15 bases in between. The CDR3 has 14 amino acids. The germline CDR1 and CDR2 sequences are SGHAT and FQNNGV.

The chain has TRBV28 and TRBJ1-2; possibly TRBD1 for D (5 bases). The CDR3 is made up of 12 amino acids. Per germline, CDR1 MDHEN and CDR2 SYDVKM. V was cut by 6 bases and J by 4 bases, with 9 bases left in between. The CDR3 DNA is TGTGCCAGCAGCGAAGACAGCTATGGCTACACCTTC. Protein sequence: CASSEDSYGYTF.

This clonotype showed up many times. This chain joins TRBV5-1 and TRBJ2-7, with D perhaps TRBD1 or TRBD2 (6 bases each). This CDR3 contains 16 residues. Germline V CDR1 and CDR2: SGHRS, YFSETQ. Trimming cost V 4 bases and J 0 bases, with 17 bases left between them. The CDR3 nucleotides are TGCGCCAGCAGCCCACAGGGACGGGGGAGCTCCTACGAGCAGTACTTC. It specifies CASSPQGRGSSYEQYF. Supplemented by reference TRBV5-1 and TRBJ2-7, the full variable domain reads KAGVTQTPRYLIKTRGQQVTLSCSPISGHRSVSWYQQTPGQGLQFLFEYFSETQRNKGNFPGRFSGRQFSNSRSEMNVSTLELGDSALYLCASSPQGRGSSYEQYFGPGTRLTVT.

This clonotype was detected ten times or more. V usage is TRBV7-9 and J usage is TRBJ1-5; 7 bases agree with TRBD1. The CDR3 loop spans 15 amino acids. The germline V gene encodes CDR1 SEHNR and CDR2 FQNEAQ (reference sequence). J lost 8 bases, V lost 1 base, and 8 bases had no gene match. The CDR3 loop reads CASSLDTGAREPQHF. In DNA form, the CDR3 reads TGTGCCAGCAGCTTAGATACAGGGGCTAGGGAGCCCCAGCATTTT.

The V and J genes are TRBV7-2 and TRBJ2-7, with 8 bases fitting TRBD2. Germline CDR1 is SGHTA and CDR2 is FQGNSA. V trimming: 5 bases; J trimming: 3 bases; junction bases outside the gene matches: 6. CDR3 length equals 14 residues. Here the CDR3 reads CASSPGLGGYEQYF. CDR3 bases: TGTGCCAGCAGCCCGGGACTAGGAGGCTACGAGCAGTACTTC. The whole variable domain, filled in from reference TRBV7-2 and TRBJ2-7, reads GAGVSQSPSNKVTEKGKDVELRCDPISGHTALYWYRQSLGQGLEFLIYFQGNSAPDKSGLPSDRFSAERTGGSVSTLTIQRTQQEDSAVYLCASSPGLGGYEQYFGPGTRLTVT.

V usage is TRBV9 and J usage is TRBJ2-4, with a possible D match to TRBD1 (5 bases). CDR1 and CDR2 (germline): SGDLS, YYNGEE. Trimming removed 0 bases at V and 1 base at J, with 8 bases between. CDR3 length equals 15 residues. CDR3 in amino acids: CASSVASGAKNIQYF. CDR3 in DNA: TGTGCCAGCAGCGTAGCATCAGGGGCCAAAAACATTCAGTACTTC.

V is TRBV6-1 and J is TRBJ1-6, with TRBD1 as a possible D gene (5 bases). Per the germline V gene, CDR1 is MNHNS and CDR2 is SASEGT. CDR3 length: 15 residues. V shed 4 bases and J shed 7 bases, with 14 bases lying between them. This CDR3 is CASSGGTGWNSPLHF. The CDR3 coding sequence is TGTGCCAGCAGTGGAGGCACAGGTTGGAATTCACCCCTCCACTTT.

In this sample, this clonotype turned up many times. The rearrangement joins TRBV7-8 to TRBJ1-1; D unresolved. V gave up 1 base and J gave up 1 base, with 7 bases separating them. Germline loops: CDR1 SGHVS, CDR2 FQNEAQ. The CDR3 runs to 14 residues. The CDR3 region is CASSLGRRNTEAFF. CDR3 DNA: TGTGCCAGCAGCTTAGGGCGCAGGAACACTGAAGCTTTCTTT.

In DNA, the CDR3 is TGCGCCAGCAGCTTTTCCCGTACTTTAACGAACTATGGCTACACCTTC. This sequence encodes CASSFSRTLTNYGYTF. J is TRBJ1-2 and V is TRBV5-1, with D unclear. The V gene's germline CDR1 is SGHRS and CDR2 YFSETQ. CDR3 size: 16 residues. The ends were cut back, 2 bases at V and 2 bases at J, with 16 bases in the middle.

The chain uses TRBV7-2 and TRBJ2-7, with D perhaps TRBD2 (7 bases). Per the germline V gene, CDR1 is SGHTA and CDR2 is FQGNSA. The CDR3 is made up of 15 amino acids. V gave up 5 bases and J gave up 3 bases, with 17 bases separating them. The CDR3 nucleotides read TGTGCCAGCAGCCCTTTCGGGGGGCTACACTACGAGCAGTACTTC. This sequence encodes CASSPFGGLHYEQYF.

The CDR3 DNA is TGTGCCAGCACCGGGGGCTTGGTAGAGACCCAGTACTTC. As protein: CASTGGLVETQYF. V and J are TRBV28 and TRBJ2-5; either TRBD1 or TRBD2 may fit D (6 bases each). The length of the CDR3 is 13 residues. V lost 7 bases, J lost 4 bases, and 13 bases lay in between. CDR1 is MDHEN, CDR2 SYDVKM, per germline.

This clonotype was seen many times. V and J are TRBV7-3 and TRBJ2-4, with a tentative D call TRBD2 (5 bases). The V and J ends lost 1 base and 0 bases respectively, with 10 bases between them. The CDR3 is 16 residues long. Germline V gene lookup returns CDR1 SGHTA and CDR2 FQGTGA. DNA for the CDR3: TGTGCCAGCAGCTTAAGTGGGAGCCTAGCCAAAAACATTCAGTACTTC. It codes for CASSLSGSLAKNIQYF.